These 16 T cell receptor beta chains share one sample of origin, sequenced in a study of Ad26.COV2.S vaccination and SARS-CoV-2 variants. Sequenced by immunoSEQ multiplex PCR; TCRdb stores in-frame clones only, minus some. Among roughly 460,000 clones, 70% to 90% were seen once, and the ten largest hold 1.5% to 2%. Treatment defined: some 20 received Ad26.COV2.S at low or high dose, single or two shots; about 5 received placebo; per-sample allocation not given. Samples analyzed were those drawn on day 63 after the first vaccine or placebo injection. This sample comprised peripheral blood, obtained in a trial of Ad26.COV2.S vaccine versus placebo. The receptor set was obtained from a person between 18 and 65 years old who received the Ad26.COV2.S COVID-19 vaccine or a placebo.

A single count supports this clone. This rearrangement joins TRBV9 to TRBJ2-7; perhaps TRBD2 as D (5 bases). The V gene lost 0 bases and the J gene lost 5 bases, with 12 bases spanning the gap. The length of the CDR3 is 14 residues. Germline lookup yields CDR1 SGDLS and CDR2 YYNGEE. CDR3 in amino acids: CASSVERGWDEQYF. The CDR3 DNA reads TGTGCCAGCAGCGTAGAACGGGGTTGGGACGAGCAGTACTTC.

The sample holds one count of this clone. V and J are TRBV6-5 and TRBJ2-7, with D tentatively TRBD1 (9 bases). V dropped 5 bases and J dropped 4 bases, with 18 bases sitting between them. This CDR3 contains 15 residues. Germline lookup yields CDR1 MNHEY and CDR2 SVGAGI. In DNA form, the CDR3 reads TGTGCCAGCAGTCCCCGGGGGGGGACAGGGTACGAGCAGTACTTC. It encodes CASSPRGGTGYEQYF.

CDR3 protein: CASSTGLASYNEQFF. The CDR3 coding sequence is TGCGCCAGCAGCACGGGACTAGCGTCATACAATGAGCAGTTCTTC. This rearrangement joins TRBV5-1 to TRBJ2-1; 10 bases map to TRBD2. Looked up from germline, CDR1 is SGHRS and CDR2 is YFSETQ. The V and J ends lost 4 bases and 4 bases, in that order; junction bases with no gene match: 5. The CDR3 spans 15 residues. The complete variable domain, with remaining parts taken from reference TRBV5-1 and TRBJ2-1, reads KAGVTQTPRYLIKTRGQQVTLSCSPISGHRSVSWYQQTPGQGLQFLFEYFSETQRNKGNFPGRFSGRQFSNSRSEMNVSTLELGDSALYLCASSTGLASYNEQFFGPGTRLTVL.

The chain joins TRBV7-6 to TRBJ2-5; a weak D match, TRBD1 (6 bases). The V gene's germline CDR1 is SGHVS and CDR2 FNYEAQ. The CDR3 is made up of 15 amino acids. V lost 3 bases, J lost 2 bases, and 13 bases lay in between. The CDR3 is CASSFPFGQQETQYF. The DNA of the CDR3 is TGTGCCAGCAGCTTTCCATTCGGACAGCAAGAGACCCAGTACTTC.

V usage is TRBV7-9 and J usage is TRBJ1-1; tentative D call: TRBD1 (5 bases). Germline-derived CDR1 and CDR2 are SEHNR and FQNEAQ (reference sequence). CDR3 length equals 14 residues. Trimming left V 3 bases short and J 6 bases short, with 14 bases between. CDR3 DNA sequence: TGTGCCAGCAGCTTTCAGGGTGGGAGGTCTGAAGCTTTCTTT. Its translation is CASSFQGGRSEAFF. Full variable domain (remainder filled in from reference TRBV7-9 and TRBJ1-1): DTGVSQNPRHKITKRGQNVTFRCDPISEHNRLYWYRQTLGQGPEFLTYFQNEAQLEKSRLLSDRFSAERPKGSFSTLEIQRTEQGDSAMYLCASSFQGGRSEAFFGQGTRLTVV.

The V call is TRBV10-3, the J call TRBJ1-3; TRBD1 agrees at 9 bases. The CDR3 contains 14 residues. Germline V CDR1 and CDR2: ENHRY, SYGVKD. V shed 8 bases, J shed 4 bases, and the junction held 6 bases outside the gene matches. The CDR3 DNA reads TGTGCCATCTCAAGGACAGGGGACGGAAACACCATATATTTT. Its protein is CAISRTGDGNTIYF.

The gene calls are TRBV3-1 (or the pseudogene TRBV3-2) and TRBJ2-5, with TRBD2 as a possible D gene (5 bases). CDR1 and CDR2 from the germline V gene are LGHDT and YNNKEL (reference sequence). This CDR3 region has 15 residues. The V end lost 4 bases, the J end lost 2 bases, and 14 bases lay between the germline ends. CDR3 region: CASSRYWWEQETQYF. The CDR3 bases are TGTGCCAGCAGCCGTTACTGGTGGGAGCAAGAGACCCAGTACTTC.

The chain has TRBV7-9 and TRBJ2-7; TRBD2 matches at 12 bases. The CDR3 totals 16 residues. Germline CDR1 is SEHNR and CDR2 is FQNEAQ (reference sequence). After removal of 5 bases from V and 6 bases from J, the junction contained 11 bases not matched to a gene. The CDR3 loop is CASSQFTGLAGSEQYF. The CDR3 nucleotides are TGTGCCAGCAGCCAATTTACCGGACTAGCGGGATCCGAGCAGTACTTC. Complete variable domain (other parts from reference TRBV7-9 and TRBJ2-7): DTGVSQNPRHKITKRGQNVTFRCDPISEHNRLYWYRQTLGQGPEFLTYFQNEAQLEKSRLLSDRFSAERPKGSFSTLEIQRTEQGDSAMYLCASSQFTGLAGSEQYFGPGTRLTVT.

On this clone: The junction shows a germline mismatch at one end, possibly a read error. This chain connects TRBV7-7 to TRBJ2-2; the D gene could be TRBD1 or TRBD2 (5 bases each). This CDR3 contains 14 residues. In germline, CDR1 is SSHAT, CDR2 FNYEAQ (reference sequence). CDR3 sequence reads: CASSFGTLPGELFF. The CDR3 DNA reads as TGTGCTAGCAGCTTCGGGACCCTACCCGGGGAGCTGTTTTTT. The variable domain in full, completed from reference TRBV7-7 and TRBJ2-2, reads GAGVSQSPRYKVTKRGQDVTLRCDPISSHATLYWYQQALGQGPEFLTYFNYEAQPDKSGLPSDRFSAERPEGSISTLTIQRTEQRDSAMYRCASSFGTLPGELFFGEGSRLTVL.

The chain couples TRBV7-3 to TRBJ2-2; 11 bases are a match to TRBD2. This CDR3 spans 16 amino acids. CDR1 is SGHTA, CDR2 FQGTGA, per germline. The junction had 4 bases not matched to a gene; V was cut back by 1 base and J by 6 bases. CDR3 in amino acids: CASSLNSGRAPGELFF. The CDR3 DNA sequence: TGTGCCAGCAGCTTAAATAGCGGGAGGGCCCCCGGGGAGCTGTTTTTT.

The V gene is TRBV15, the J gene TRBJ2-3; TRBD2 aligns across 7 bases. Germline assignment: CDR1 LNHNV and CDR2 YYDKDF (reference sequence). The V and J ends lost 4 bases and 5 bases, in that order; junction bases with no gene match: 9. The CDR3 is 15 residues long. The CDR3 here is CATSKAGVLRDTQYF. In DNA, the CDR3 is TGTGCCACCAGCAAGGCGGGAGTGCTAAGAGATACGCAGTATTTT.

The chain carries TRBV7-8 and TRBJ1-5; D may be TRBD1 (5 bases). From germline, CDR1 is SGHVS and CDR2 FQNEAQ. Trimming left V 0 bases short and J 4 bases short, with 16 bases between. This CDR3 is 17 amino acids long. The CDR3 DNA reads TGTGCCAGCAGCTTAGCGGGACGGCAGACGGTAAATCAGCCCCAGCATTTT. It codes for CASSLAGRQTVNQPQHF.

This sequence joins TRBV30 and TRBJ1-4; 7 nucleotides align to TRBD1. The V gene's germline CDR1 is GTSNPN and CDR2 SVGIG (reference sequence). Unmatched junction bases numbered 5, after V lost 6 bases and J lost 10 bases. The CDR3 consists of 11 residues. The CDR3 region has the DNA TGTGCCTGCCACAGGGGTTCAAAACTGTTTTTT. It yields the protein CACHRGSKLFF.

V usage is TRBV29-1 and J usage is TRBJ1-1, with 7 bases aligning to TRBD1. This CDR3 is 14 amino acids long. Germline V gene sequence: CDR1 SQVTM, CDR2 ANQGSEA. V lost 5 bases, J lost 0 bases, and 6 bases stayed unmatched. The DNA of the CDR3 is TGCAGCGTTTGGGACAGCCTTGTGAACACTGAAGCTTTCTTT. Protein: CSVWDSLVNTEAFF.

V usage is TRBV10-1 and J usage is TRBJ2-1, with 8 bases identical to TRBD2. CDR3 length equals 15 residues. V shed 6 bases and J 5 bases; nucleotides not matched to a gene: 9. CDR1 and CDR2 from the germline V gene are WNHNN and SYGVQD (reference sequence). This CDR3 is CASSALTGGDNEQFF. The CDR3, as DNA: TGCGCCAGCAGCGCCCTCACGGGGGGGGACAATGAGCAGTTCTTC.

The chain employs TRBV3-1 (or the pseudogene TRBV3-2) and TRBJ1-2, with D possibly matching TRBD1 (6 bases). CDR3 length: 14 amino acids. Germline V gene data show CDR1 as LGHDT and CDR2 as YNNKEL (reference sequence). Between the trimmed V and J ends, which lost 6 bases and 8 bases, there was a span of 19 bases. CDR3 loop: CASSTSGGRNGYTF. CDR3 DNA: TGTGCCAGCAGTACAAGCGGGGGGCGAAACGGCTACACCTTC.